One sample yielded the 8 T cell receptor beta chains listed below, sequenced in a study of patients and donors after allogeneic stem cell transplantation. TCRdb re-derived calls from the RT-PCR reads in MiXCR, one entry per CDR3 protein. The sample holds about 960,000 distinct CDR3 sequences, roughly 18% seen once. The source material was blood, either unsorted or a sorted T cell fraction (not recorded which). The receptors shown here come from a human donor who was either an allogeneic HSCT recipient or a stem cell or donor lymphocyte infusion donor (not recorded which). It is not recorded whose cells these are; they may come from a transplant donor.

The rearrangement joins TRBV12-3 or TRBV12-4 to TRBJ2-7; no reliable D call. Trimming removed 5 bases from V and 6 bases from J, with 11 bases in between. CDR3 length: 12 amino acids. Here the CDR3 DNA reads TGTGCCAGCAGTCTTCAGTTGTTCGAGCAGTACTTC. This translates into CASSLQLFEQYF.

This clonotype turned up a few times. The chain combines TRBV5-8 with TRBJ2-6; possible D gene TRBD1, 6 bases. This CDR3 region has 16 residues. V was trimmed by 2 bases and J by 4 bases, leaving 13 bases between them. In germline, CDR1 is SGHTS, CDR2 YDEGEE. CDR3 in amino acids: CASSLTTGRGANVLTF. In nucleotides, the CDR3 is TGTGCCAGCAGCTTAACAACAGGGCGCGGGGCCAACGTCCTGACTTTC.

The genes are TRBV5-1 and TRBJ2-7; the D gene is possibly TRBD2 (6 bases). The length of the CDR3 is 14 residues. Germline CDR1 and CDR2: SGHRS and YFSETQ. Trimming cost V 2 bases and J 5 bases, with 14 bases left between them. This CDR3 is CASSFYGSSHEQYF. The CDR3 coding sequence is TGCGCCAGCAGCTTTTACGGGAGTTCCCACGAGCAGTACTTC.

The chain couples TRBV4-1 to TRBJ2-3; tentatively, D is TRBD1 or TRBD2 (5 bases each). Germline CDR1 is MGHRA and CDR2 is YSYEKL. Trimming left V 4 bases short and J 2 bases short, with 16 bases between. The CDR3 extends over 16 amino acids. The CDR3 sequence is CASSPITGPFTDTQYF. The CDR3 coding sequence is TGCGCCAGCAGCCCCATAACGGGACCCTTCACAGATACGCAGTATTTT.

The chain recombines TRBV18 with TRBJ1-5; TRBD1 is a possible D gene (6 bases). Germline V lookup: CDR1 KGHSH, CDR2 LQKENI. Trimming took 5 bases from V and 2 from J, leaving 13 bases between them. CDR3 length equals 15 residues. DNA of the CDR3: TGTGCCAGCTCAAGTTATCGACAGGGCAATCAGCCCCAGCATTTT. This translates into CASSSYRQGNQPQHF.

The rearrangement joins TRBV18 to TRBJ2-3; tentatively, D is TRBD1 (6 bases). V lost 2 bases and J lost 0, with 21 bases in between. This CDR3 has 19 residues. Germline CDR1 is KGHSH and CDR2 is LQKENI. CDR3 loop: CASSPRIQGRSSSTDTQYF. DNA of the CDR3: TGTGCCAGCTCACCAAGGATTCAGGGGCGATCTTCTAGCACAGATACGCAGTATTTT. The full variable domain, with the rest looked up from reference TRBV18 and TRBJ2-3, is NAGVMQNPRHLVRRRGQEARLRCSPMKGHSHVYWYRQLPEEGLKFMVYLQKENIIDESGMPKERFSAEFPKEGPSILRIQQVVRGDSAAYFCASSPRIQGRSSSTDTQYFGPGTRLTVL.

This clonotype was recorded many times. CDR3 nucleotides: TGTGCCAGCAGCCAAGAGACCACTGAAGCTTTCTTT. It is translated as CASSQETTEAFF. The chain links TRBV4-2 to TRBJ1-1; no clear D gene. The germline CDR1 and CDR2 sequences are LGHNA and YNFKEQ. The CDR3 sequence is 12 residues long. V lost 0 bases, J lost 4 bases, and 3 bases lay in between.

In its sample, this clonotype was seen a few times. The CDR3 coding sequence is TGTGCCAGCAGCTTACCGGGACGTAGCACAGATACGCAGTATTTT. Translated: CASSLPGRSTDTQYF. This chain links TRBV5-6 with TRBJ2-3, with D possibly being TRBD1 or TRBD2 (5 bases each). Germline V gives CDR1 SGHDT, CDR2 YYEEEE. V was trimmed by 2 bases and J by 0 bases, leaving 10 bases between them. The CDR3 is 15 amino acids.